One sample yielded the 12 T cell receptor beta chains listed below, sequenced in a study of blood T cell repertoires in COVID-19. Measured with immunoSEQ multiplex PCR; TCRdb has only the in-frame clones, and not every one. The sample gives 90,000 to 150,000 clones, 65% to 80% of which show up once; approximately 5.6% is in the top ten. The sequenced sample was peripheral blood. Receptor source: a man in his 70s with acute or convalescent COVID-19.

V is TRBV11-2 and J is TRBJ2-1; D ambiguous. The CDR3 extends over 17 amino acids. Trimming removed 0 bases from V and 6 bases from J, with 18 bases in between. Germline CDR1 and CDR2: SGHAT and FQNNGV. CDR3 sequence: CASSLDTTVVFANEQFF. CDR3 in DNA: TGTGCCAGCAGCTTAGATACCACTGTTGTCTTCGCCAATGAGCAGTTCTTC.

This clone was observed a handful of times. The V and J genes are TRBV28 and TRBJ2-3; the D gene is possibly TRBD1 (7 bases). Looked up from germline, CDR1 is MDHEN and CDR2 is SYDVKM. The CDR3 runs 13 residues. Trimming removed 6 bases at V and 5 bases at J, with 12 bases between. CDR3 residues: CASRRQGGDTQYF. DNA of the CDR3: TGTGCCAGCAGGCGACAGGGAGGAGATACGCAGTATTTT.

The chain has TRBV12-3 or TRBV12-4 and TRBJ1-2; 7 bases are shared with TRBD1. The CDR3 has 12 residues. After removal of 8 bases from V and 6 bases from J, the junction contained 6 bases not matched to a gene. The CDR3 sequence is CASSGGRNGYTF. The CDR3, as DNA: TGTGCCAGCTCAGGGGGGAGGAATGGCTACACCTTC.

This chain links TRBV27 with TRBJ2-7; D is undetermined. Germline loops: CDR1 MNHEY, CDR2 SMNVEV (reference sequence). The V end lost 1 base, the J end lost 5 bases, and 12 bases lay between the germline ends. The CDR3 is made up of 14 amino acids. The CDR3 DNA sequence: TGTGCCAGCAGTTTATACCCGGGTTCCGACGAGCAGTACTTC. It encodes CASSLYPGSDEQYF.

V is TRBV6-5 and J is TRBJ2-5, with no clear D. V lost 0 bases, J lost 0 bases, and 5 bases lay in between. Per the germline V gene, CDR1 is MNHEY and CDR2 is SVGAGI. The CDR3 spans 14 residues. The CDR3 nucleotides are TGTGCCAGCAGTTACTCGCCAGACCAAGAGACCCAGTACTTC. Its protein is CASSYSPDQETQYF.

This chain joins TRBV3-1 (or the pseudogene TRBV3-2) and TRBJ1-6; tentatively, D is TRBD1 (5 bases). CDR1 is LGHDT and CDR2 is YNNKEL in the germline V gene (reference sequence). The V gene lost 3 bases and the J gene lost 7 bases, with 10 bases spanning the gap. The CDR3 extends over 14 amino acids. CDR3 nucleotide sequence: TGTGCCAGCAGCCATGTGCAGGGAAATTCACCCCTCCACTTT. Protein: CASSHVQGNSPLHF.

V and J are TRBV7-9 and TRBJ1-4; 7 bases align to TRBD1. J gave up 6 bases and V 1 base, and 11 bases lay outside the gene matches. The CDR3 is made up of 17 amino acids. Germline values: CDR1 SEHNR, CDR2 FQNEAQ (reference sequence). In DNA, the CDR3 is TGTGCCAGCAGCTTAGGACAGGGTAGGGGCGGTGATGAAAAACTGTTTTTT. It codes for CASSLGQGRGGDEKLFF.

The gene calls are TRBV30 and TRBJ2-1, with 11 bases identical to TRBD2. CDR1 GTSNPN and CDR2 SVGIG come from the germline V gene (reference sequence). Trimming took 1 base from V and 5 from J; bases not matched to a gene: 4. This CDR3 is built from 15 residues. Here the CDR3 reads CAWSGASGGHNEQFF. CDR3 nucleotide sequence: TGTGCCTGGAGTGGGGCTAGCGGGGGGCACAATGAGCAGTTCTTC.

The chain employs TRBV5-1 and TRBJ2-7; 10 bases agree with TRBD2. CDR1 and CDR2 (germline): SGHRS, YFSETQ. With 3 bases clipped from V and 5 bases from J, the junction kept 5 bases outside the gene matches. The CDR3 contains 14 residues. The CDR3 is CASSYLAGDNEQYF. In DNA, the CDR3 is TGCGCCAGCAGCTACCTAGCGGGGGATAACGAGCAGTACTTC.

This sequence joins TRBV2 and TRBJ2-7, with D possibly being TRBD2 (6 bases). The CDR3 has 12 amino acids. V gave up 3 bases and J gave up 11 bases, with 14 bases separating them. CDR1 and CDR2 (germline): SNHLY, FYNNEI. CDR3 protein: CASSDGGTLEYF. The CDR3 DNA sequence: TGTGCCAGCAGTGATGGAGGGACGCTAGAGTACTTC.

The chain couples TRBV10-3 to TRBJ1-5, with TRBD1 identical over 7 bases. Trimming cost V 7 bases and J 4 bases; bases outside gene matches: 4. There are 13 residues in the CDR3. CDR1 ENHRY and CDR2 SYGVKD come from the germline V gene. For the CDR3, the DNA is TGTGCCATCACCGACAGGGCAAATCAGCCCCAGCATTTT. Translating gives CAITDRANQPQHF.

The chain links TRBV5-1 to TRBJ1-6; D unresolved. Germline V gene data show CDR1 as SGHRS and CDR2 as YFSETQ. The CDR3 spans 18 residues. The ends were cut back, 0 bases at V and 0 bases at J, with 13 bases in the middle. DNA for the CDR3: TGCGCCAGCAGCTTGGAGCCTCTCGGGAGCTCCTATAATTCACCCCTCCACTTT. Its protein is CASSLEPLGSSYNSPLHF.